One sample yielded the 27 T cell receptor beta chains listed below, sequenced in a study of CD8 T cells in ankylosing spondylitis. TCRdb independently ran MiXCR on the 5' RACE reads; one entry per CDR3 protein. The sample carries 45,000 to 65,000 distinct CDR3 sequences, roughly 7.3% recorded once. Sequenced input: blood, either unsorted or a sorted T cell fraction (not recorded which). Receptors originate from a female donor with ankylosing spondylitis or in good health (not recorded which).

Many counts were recorded for this clonotype. The rearrangement links TRBV5-1 to TRBJ2-1; 7 nucleotides line up with TRBD2. The CDR3 has 16 residues. The ends lost 0 bases at V and 3 bases at J; junction bases unmatched: 6. Germline V CDR1 and CDR2: SGHRS, YFSETQ. CDR3 DNA sequence: TGCGCCAGCAGCTTGGAAGGAGCGGGGTTCTACAATGAGCAGTTCTTC. Its translation is CASSLEGAGFYNEQFF.

In this sample, this clonotype turned up many times. The CDR3 loop reads CASSVNPVGREQFF. DNA for the CDR3: TGTGCCAGCAGCGTCAACCCGGTCGGCAGGGAGCAGTTCTTC. The gene calls are TRBV9 and TRBJ2-1; no reliable D call. The CDR3 spans 14 residues. V was pared by 2 bases and J by 10 bases, with 16 bases between. Germline V lookup: CDR1 SGDLS, CDR2 YYNGEE.

The table lists this clonotype with many counts. The genes are TRBV28 and TRBJ2-3; D may be TRBD2 (7 bases). Germline V gene lookup returns CDR1 MDHEN and CDR2 SYDVKM. Trimming removed 4 bases at V and 1 base at J, with 15 bases between. CDR3 length: 16 residues. The CDR3 DNA reads TGTGCCAGCAGTTCTCGGGGAGGGGGGGGCACAGATACGCAGTATTTT. Its translation: CASSSRGGGGTDTQYF.

The rearrangement links TRBV12-3 or TRBV12-4 to TRBJ1-1, with a possible D match to TRBD1 (5 bases). The length of the CDR3 is 14 residues. The V end was cut by 5 bases, the J end by 7 bases, with 17 bases between. CDR3 amino acids: CASSPLGGAYEAFF. Written as DNA, the CDR3 is TGTGCCAGCAGTCCCCTCGGAGGGGCCTATGAAGCTTTCTTT.

There are many counts of this clonotype. This sequence joins TRBV14 and TRBJ1-2; D gene uncertain. CDR3 size: 17 residues. V lost 1 base to trimming and J lost 4 bases, with 19 bases between them. From germline, CDR1 is SGHDN and CDR2 FVKESK. CDR3 nucleotide sequence: TGTGCCAGCAGCCAAGGTGCCTTTCCTTGGGTCCGCTATGGCTACACCTTC. Its protein is CASSQGAFPWVRYGYTF.

The chain carries TRBV10-2 and TRBJ2-2; 9 bases match TRBD2. Germline V CDR1 and CDR2: WSHSY, SAAADI. The V segment lost 5 bases and the J segment 3 bases; nucleotides outside the gene matches: 7. The CDR3 runs 16 residues. In nucleotides, the CDR3 is TGCGCCAGCAGTTCGGCGGGGGGGCCGTACACCGGGGAGCTGTTTTTT. Protein product: CASSSAGGPYTGELFF.

The rearrangement uses TRBV20-1 and TRBJ2-4, with D unresolved. There are 12 residues in the CDR3. V lost 1 base and J lost 5, with 6 bases in between. Per the germline V gene, CDR1 is DFQATT and CDR2 is SNEGSKA (reference sequence). The CDR3 loop reads CSARGVQNIQYF. The CDR3 DNA reads as TGCAGTGCTAGAGGTGTCCAAAACATTCAGTACTTC.

The sample holds many counts of this clonotype. This CDR3 reads CASSLRTPRAPWLFF. CDR3 bases: TGTGCCAGCAGCCTGAGGACCCCAAGGGCTCCCTGGCTGTTTTTT. The J gene is TRBJ2-2, the V gene TRBV3-1, with D unclear. This CDR3 region has 15 residues. V was clipped by 4 bases and J by 13 bases, with 22 bases between them. CDR1 is LGHDT and CDR2 is YNNKEL in the germline V gene (reference sequence).

This clonotype was found many times. This chain joins TRBV12-3 or TRBV12-4 and TRBJ1-4; no reliable D call. CDR3 length: 12 residues. The ends were cut back, 3 bases at V and 5 bases at J, with 4 bases in the middle. The CDR3 sequence is CASSFGNEKLFF. The CDR3 DNA is TGTGCCAGCAGTTTCGGGAATGAAAAACTGTTTTTT.

This clonotype was seen repeatedly, ten times or more. The gene calls are TRBV20-1 and TRBJ2-5; 8 bases fit TRBD1. The CDR3 loop spans 14 amino acids. Looked up from germline, CDR1 is DFQATT and CDR2 is SNEGSKA (reference sequence). V dropped 0 bases and J dropped 4; count of bases not matched to a gene: 4. The CDR3 nucleotides are TGCAGTGCTAGAGATTTTCAGGGGGCAGAGACCCAGTACTTC. This sequence encodes CSARDFQGAETQYF.

This clonotype was counted many times. V usage is TRBV9 and J usage is TRBJ2-3; 13 nucleotides align to TRBD2. CDR3 length: 15 residues. J gave up 8 bases and V 5 bases, and 8 bases lay outside the gene matches. Looked up from germline, CDR1 is SGDLS and CDR2 is YYNGEE. The CDR3 nucleotides are TGTGCCAGCAGACGGACTAGCGGGGGAAAGGGTACGCAGTATTTT. Translation gives CASRRTSGGKGTQYF.

This clonotype has at least ten counts. The chain joins TRBV5-1 to TRBJ1-1; 10 positions agree with TRBD1. This CDR3 comprises 16 residues. Germline CDR1 is SGHRS and CDR2 is YFSETQ. V trimming: 0 bases; J trimming: 5 bases; junction bases outside the gene matches: 7. CDR3 nucleotide sequence: TGCGCCAGCAGCTTGGGTCCGACAGGGGGCTTTACTGAAGCTTTCTTT. It translates to CASSLGPTGGFTEAFF.

This clonotype was counted many times. The gene calls are TRBV5-1 and TRBJ2-4; D unresolved. The CDR3 is made up of 15 amino acids. Germline V gene sequence: CDR1 SGHRS, CDR2 YFSETQ. The germline V and J ends were trimmed by 0 bases and 1 base, with 8 bases remaining between them. CDR3 coding DNA: TGCGCCAGCAGCTTGGATGGGGTTGCCAAAAACATTCAGTACTTC. Encoded protein: CASSLDGVAKNIQYF.

This clonotype was counted many times. In DNA, the CDR3 is TGCGCCAGCAGCTTGGAGCTAGCGGGGGGCCACGTCACGGAGACCCAGTACTTC. This translates into CASSLELAGGHVTETQYF. This rearrangement joins TRBV5-1 to TRBJ2-5; 11 nucleotides match TRBD2. Unmatched junction bases numbered 12, after V lost 0 bases and J lost 5 bases. Germline V gene lookup returns CDR1 SGHRS and CDR2 YFSETQ. The CDR3 length is 18 residues.

This clonotype came up many times. The chain combines TRBV20-1 with TRBJ2-1; 10 bases align to TRBD2. The ends lost 1 base at V and 9 bases at J; junction bases unmatched: 9. The germline V gene has CDR1 DFQATT and CDR2 SNEGSKA (reference sequence). The CDR3 is 15 residues long. DNA of the CDR3: TGCAGTGCTAGAGGGGCAGCGGGGGGGCCGGGTGAGCAGTTCTTC. Encoded protein: CSARGAAGGPGEQFF.

This clonotype was counted many times. The chain joins TRBV27 to TRBJ1-5, with a tentative D call TRBD1 (5 bases). CDR1 MNHEY and CDR2 SMNVEV come from the germline V gene (reference sequence). The CDR3 is 16 amino acids. V was pared by 2 bases and J by 0 bases, with 11 bases between. CDR3 sequence reads: CASSLTGTYSNQPQHF. For the CDR3, the DNA is TGTGCCAGCAGTTTAACCGGGACCTATAGCAATCAGCCCCAGCATTTT.

In this sample, this clonotype turned up many times. The genes are TRBV3-1 and TRBJ1-1, with D uncertain. V was clipped by 4 bases and J by 0 bases, with 15 bases between them. Looked up from germline, CDR1 is LGHDT and CDR2 is YNNKEL (reference sequence). CDR3 length equals 16 residues. CDR3 region: CASSPDRLTVNTEAFF. The CDR3 coding sequence is TGTGCCAGCAGCCCAGACCGACTTACAGTGAACACTGAAGCTTTCTTT.

This clonotype has at least ten counts. The chain uses TRBV10-3 and TRBJ1-5; 9 bases align to TRBD1. From germline, CDR1 is ENHRY and CDR2 SYGVKD. This CDR3 region has 14 residues. After removal of 6 bases from V and 4 bases from J, the junction contained 4 bases not matched to a gene. The DNA for the CDR3 is TGTGCCATCAGCGCCGGGACAGGGAATCAGCCCCAGCATTTT. The encoded protein is CAISAGTGNQPQHF.

This clonotype was recorded a few times. V gene TRBV20-1 combines with J gene TRBJ2-3; 13 bases are a match to TRBD2. This CDR3 region has 20 residues. The germline V gene encodes CDR1 DFQATT and CDR2 SNEGSKA (reference sequence). Losses at the gene ends were 7 bases for V and 1 base for J; bases not matched to a gene: 20. The CDR3 loop is CSGHTSGGAPISDRTDTQYF. The CDR3 DNA is TGCAGTGGACATACTAGCGGGGGGGCCCCGATCTCGGATCGCACAGATACGCAGTATTTT.

The chain has TRBV5-1 and TRBJ1-4; D remains ambiguous. The CDR3 extends over 14 amino acids. Germline CDR1 SGHRS, CDR2 YFSETQ. Trimming stripped 2 bases from V and 5 bases from J, with 10 bases between. CDR3 sequence (DNA): TGCGCCAGCAGCTTTACCAGCCTAAATGAAAAACTGTTTTTT. This encodes CASSFTSLNEKLFF.

This clonotype has only a few counts. The chain uses TRBV6-5 and TRBJ1-2; D is uncertain. The germline gives CDR1 MNHEY, CDR2 SVGAGI. The length of the CDR3 is 14 residues. V was clipped by 0 bases and J by 5 bases, with 10 bases between them. CDR3 sequence reads: CASSYSGRMYGYTF. The CDR3 bases are TGTGCCAGCAGTTACTCCGGACGGATGTATGGCTACACCTTC.

In its sample, this clonotype was seen many times. Written as DNA, the CDR3 is TGTGCCAGCAGTTTAGACACCAGCACAGATACGCAGTATTTT. Residues: CASSLDTSTDTQYF. The rearrangement links TRBV12-3 or TRBV12-4 to TRBJ2-3, with no clear D. V gave up 1 base and J gave up 0 bases, with 5 bases separating them. The CDR3 runs 14 residues.

This clonotype was seen at least ten times. The genes are TRBV10-3 and TRBJ2-5; maybe TRBD2 (6 bases). The CDR3 consists of 16 residues. CDR1 is ENHRY and CDR2 is SYGVKD in the germline V gene. V was clipped by 0 bases and J by 7 bases, with 18 bases between them. CDR3: CAISESRGLAAGTQYF. In DNA form, the CDR3 reads TGTGCCATCAGTGAGTCGAGGGGACTCGCGGCGGGGACCCAGTACTTC.

This clonotype has more than one count but fewer than ten. The CDR3 nucleotides are TGCGCCAGCAGCAAGGGACAGGGGATGGGGAACACTGAAGCTTTCTTT. Its translation: CASSKGQGMGNTEAFF. The J gene is TRBJ1-1, the V gene TRBV5-1; 10 bases line up with TRBD1. The CDR3 is 16 residues long. The J segment lost 1 base and the V segment lost 4 bases, leaving 7 bases of the junction unmatched. Germline CDR1 SGHRS, CDR2 YFSETQ.

This clonotype was observed a few times. J is TRBJ1-1 and V is TRBV7-2; no clear D. The germline CDR1 and CDR2 sequences are SGHTA and FQGNSA. The CDR3 covers 13 residues. The V gene lost 5 bases and the J gene lost 4 bases, with 11 bases spanning the gap. The chain's CDR3 is CASSPRRGTEAFF. Here the CDR3 DNA reads TGTGCCAGCAGCCCTCGGAGAGGCACTGAAGCTTTCTTT.

This clonotype was seen many times. The V and J genes are TRBV19 and TRBJ1-5; the D gene is possibly TRBD1 (6 bases). V was trimmed by 8 bases and J by 7 bases, leaving 21 bases between them. Germline V gene lookup returns CDR1 LNHDA and CDR2 SQIVND (reference sequence). The CDR3 is 15 amino acids. The CDR3 DNA reads as TGTGCCAGTCACCCGCCTAACAGGGATCGGCAGCCCCAGCATTTT. The encoded protein is CASHPPNRDRQPQHF. The full variable domain, rest sourced from reference TRBV19 and TRBJ1-5, is DGGITQSPKYLFRKEGQNVTLSCEQNLNHDAMYWYRQDPGQGLRLIYYSQIVNDFQKGDIAEGYSVSREKKESFPLTVTSAQKNPTAFYLCASHPPNRDRQPQHFGDGTRLSIL.

The chain couples TRBV20-1 to TRBJ1-1; D remains unclear. The germline gives CDR1 DFQATT, CDR2 SNEGSKA (reference sequence). V dropped 1 base and J dropped 3 bases, with 6 bases sitting between them. There are 12 residues in the CDR3. CDR3 amino acids: CSARVGYTEAFF. Here the CDR3 DNA reads TGCAGTGCTAGAGTGGGGTACACTGAAGCTTTCTTT.